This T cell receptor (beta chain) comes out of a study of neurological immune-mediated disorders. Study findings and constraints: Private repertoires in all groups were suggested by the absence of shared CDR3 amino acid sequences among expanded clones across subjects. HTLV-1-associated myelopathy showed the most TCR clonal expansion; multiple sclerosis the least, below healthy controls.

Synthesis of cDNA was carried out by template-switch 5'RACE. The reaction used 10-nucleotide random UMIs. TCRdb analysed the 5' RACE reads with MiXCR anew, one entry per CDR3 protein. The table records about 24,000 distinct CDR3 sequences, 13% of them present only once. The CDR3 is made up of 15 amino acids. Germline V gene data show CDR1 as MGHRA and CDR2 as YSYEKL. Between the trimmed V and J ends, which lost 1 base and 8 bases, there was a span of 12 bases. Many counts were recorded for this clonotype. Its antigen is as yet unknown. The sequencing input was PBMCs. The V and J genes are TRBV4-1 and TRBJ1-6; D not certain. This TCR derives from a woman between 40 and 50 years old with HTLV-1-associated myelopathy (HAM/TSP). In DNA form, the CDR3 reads TGCGCCAGCAGCCAAGTTTCAGGCATCGATTCACCCCTCCACTTT. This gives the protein CASSQVSGIDSPLHF.